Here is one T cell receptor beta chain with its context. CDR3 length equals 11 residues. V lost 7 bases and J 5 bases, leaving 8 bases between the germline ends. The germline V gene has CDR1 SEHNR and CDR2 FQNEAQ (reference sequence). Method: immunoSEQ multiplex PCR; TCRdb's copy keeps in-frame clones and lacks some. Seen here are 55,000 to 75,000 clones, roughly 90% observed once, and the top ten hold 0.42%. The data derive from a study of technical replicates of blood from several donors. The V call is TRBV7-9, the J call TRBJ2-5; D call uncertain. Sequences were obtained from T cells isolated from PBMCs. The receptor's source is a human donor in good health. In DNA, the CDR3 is TGTGCCAGCACGCCAGTGGAGACCCAGTACTTC. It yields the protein CASTPVETQYF.